This T cell receptor beta chain emerged from a study of T-cell reconstitution after alpha-beta-depleted transplantation in children. Germline values: CDR1 SGHAT, CDR2 FQNNGV. V was cut by 5 bases and J by 7 bases, with 17 bases left in between. The CDR3 runs to 14 residues. The TCRbeta library was prepared with unique molecular identifiers. TCRdb passed the PCR reads through MiXCR, listing each CDR3 protein once. The sample lists almost 500,000 distinct CDR3 sequences, around 12% occurring once. The source is a human donor who donated a stem cell graft to a child with combined immunodeficiency. This rearrangement joins TRBV11-2 to TRBJ2-5; unclear D gene. This specimen was PBMCs from the stem cell graft donor, taken from the stem cell graft. The CDR3 sequence: CASSPLSRVGTQYF. DNA for the CDR3: TGTGCCAGCAGCCCCCTTAGTCGGGTCGGGACCCAGTACTTC. Full variable domain (remainder filled in from reference TRBV11-2 and TRBJ2-5): EAGVAQSPRYKIIEKRQSVAFWCNPISGHATLYWYQQILGQGPKLLIQFQNNGVVDDSQLPKDRFSAERLKGVDSTLKIQPAKLEDSAVYLCASSPLSRVGTQYFGPGTRLLVL.